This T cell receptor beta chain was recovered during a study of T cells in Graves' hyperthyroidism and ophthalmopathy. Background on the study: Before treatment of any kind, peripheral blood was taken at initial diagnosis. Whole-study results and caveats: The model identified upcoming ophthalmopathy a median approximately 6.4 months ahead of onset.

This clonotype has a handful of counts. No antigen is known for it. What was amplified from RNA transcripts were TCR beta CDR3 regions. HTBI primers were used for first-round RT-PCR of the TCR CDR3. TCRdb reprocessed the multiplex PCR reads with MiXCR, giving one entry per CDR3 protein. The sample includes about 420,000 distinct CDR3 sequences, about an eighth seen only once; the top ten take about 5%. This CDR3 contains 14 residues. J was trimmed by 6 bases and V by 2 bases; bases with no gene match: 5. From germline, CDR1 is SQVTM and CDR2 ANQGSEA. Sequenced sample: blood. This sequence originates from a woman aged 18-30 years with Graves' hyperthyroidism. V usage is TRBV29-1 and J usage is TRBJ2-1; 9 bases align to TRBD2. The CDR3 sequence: CSVESSGTSNEQFF. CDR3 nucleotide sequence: TGCAGCGTTGAATCTAGCGGGACCTCCAATGAGCAGTTCTTC.